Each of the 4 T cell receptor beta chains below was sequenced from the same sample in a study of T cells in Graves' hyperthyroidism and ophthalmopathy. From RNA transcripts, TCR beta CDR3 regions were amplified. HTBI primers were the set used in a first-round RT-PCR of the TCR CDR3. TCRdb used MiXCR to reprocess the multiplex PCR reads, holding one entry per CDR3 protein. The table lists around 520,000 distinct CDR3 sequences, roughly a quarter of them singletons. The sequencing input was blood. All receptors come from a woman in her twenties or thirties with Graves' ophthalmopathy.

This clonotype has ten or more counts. The chain's CDR3 is CASSSALYGYTF. The CDR3 DNA sequence: TGTGCCAGCAGTTCCGCCCTCTATGGCTACACCTTC. The chain is built from TRBV28 and TRBJ1-2; no clear D. Germline loops: CDR1 MDHEN, CDR2 SYDVKM. The CDR3 loop spans 12 amino acids. V lost 4 bases and J 4 bases, leaving 7 bases between the germline ends.

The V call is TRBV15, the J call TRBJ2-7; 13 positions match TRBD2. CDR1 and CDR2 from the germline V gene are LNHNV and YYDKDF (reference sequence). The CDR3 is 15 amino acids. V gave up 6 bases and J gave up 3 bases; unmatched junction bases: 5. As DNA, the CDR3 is TGTGCCACCAGTACTGGACTAGCGGGAGTCTACGAGCAGTACTTC. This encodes CATSTGLAGVYEQYF.

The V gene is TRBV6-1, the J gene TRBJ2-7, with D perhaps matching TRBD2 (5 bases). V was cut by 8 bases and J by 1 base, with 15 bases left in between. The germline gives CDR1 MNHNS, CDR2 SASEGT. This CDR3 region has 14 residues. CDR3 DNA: TGTGCCAGCGTCGGGGAGATTGGGTCCTACGAGCAGTACTTC. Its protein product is CASVGEIGSYEQYF.

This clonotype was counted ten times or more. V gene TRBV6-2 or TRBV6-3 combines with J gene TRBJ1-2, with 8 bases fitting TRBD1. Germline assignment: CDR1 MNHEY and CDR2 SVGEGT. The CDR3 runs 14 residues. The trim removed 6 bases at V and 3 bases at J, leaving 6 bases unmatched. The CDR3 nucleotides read TGTGCCAGCAGCCCGGGACAGGTATACTATGGCTACACCTTC. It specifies CASSPGQVYYGYTF.